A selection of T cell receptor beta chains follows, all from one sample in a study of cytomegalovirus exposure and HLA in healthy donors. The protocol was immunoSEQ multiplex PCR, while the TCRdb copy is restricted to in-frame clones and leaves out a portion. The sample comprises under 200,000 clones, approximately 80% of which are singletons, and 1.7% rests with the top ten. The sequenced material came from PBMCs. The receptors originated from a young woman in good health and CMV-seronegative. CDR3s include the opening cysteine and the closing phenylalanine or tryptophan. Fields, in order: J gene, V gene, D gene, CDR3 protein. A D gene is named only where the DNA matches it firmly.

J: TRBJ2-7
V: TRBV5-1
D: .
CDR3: CASSETSGRSYEQYF

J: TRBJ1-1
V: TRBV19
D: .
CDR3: CASSIGAGANTEAFF

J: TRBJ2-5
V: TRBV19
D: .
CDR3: CASRLIGEETQYF

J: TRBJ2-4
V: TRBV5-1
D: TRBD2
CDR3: CASSSGTSGTLAKNIQYF

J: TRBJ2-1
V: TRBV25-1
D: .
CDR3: CASSIPDSYNEQFF

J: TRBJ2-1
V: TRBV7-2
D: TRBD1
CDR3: CASSARQGGDEQFF

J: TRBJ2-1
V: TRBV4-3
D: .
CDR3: CASSQDSVVRDNEQFF

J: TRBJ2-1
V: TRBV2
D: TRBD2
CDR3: CASRDGLAGGFEQFF

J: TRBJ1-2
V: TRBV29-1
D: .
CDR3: CSVMRQGIYGYTF

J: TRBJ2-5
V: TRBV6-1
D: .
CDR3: CASSERQPAGETQYF

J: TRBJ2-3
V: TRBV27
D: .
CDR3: CASSLNPYRADTQYF

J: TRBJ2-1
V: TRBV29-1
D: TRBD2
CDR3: CSVEVGLAGGPSYNEQFF

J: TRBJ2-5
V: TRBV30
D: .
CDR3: CAWSRRLKETQYF

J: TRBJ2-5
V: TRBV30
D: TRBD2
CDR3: CAWTGTSGMYQETQYF

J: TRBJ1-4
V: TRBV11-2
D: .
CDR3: CASSLAVGGLNEKLFF

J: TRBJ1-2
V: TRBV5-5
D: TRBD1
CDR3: CASSSGQGDGYTF

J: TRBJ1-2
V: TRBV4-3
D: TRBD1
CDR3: CASSQDHGQGSSYTF

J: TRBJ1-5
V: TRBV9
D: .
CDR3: CASSSGGLGQPQHF

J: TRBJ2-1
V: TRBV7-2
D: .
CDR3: CASSLGPNNEQFF

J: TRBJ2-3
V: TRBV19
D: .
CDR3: CASSRQGVTDTQYF

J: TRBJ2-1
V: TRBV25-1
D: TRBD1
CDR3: CASSESRQGFEQFF

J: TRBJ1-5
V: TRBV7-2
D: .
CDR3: CASSLGRDSNQPQHF

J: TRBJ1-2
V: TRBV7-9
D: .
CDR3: CACLERGLGYTF

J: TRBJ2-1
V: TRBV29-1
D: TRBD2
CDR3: CSVEDPGLAGYSYNEQFF

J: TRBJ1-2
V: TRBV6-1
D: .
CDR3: CASSGASGYTF

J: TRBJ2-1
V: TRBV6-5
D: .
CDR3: CASSPGLYYNEQFF

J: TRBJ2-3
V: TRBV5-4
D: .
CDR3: CASSRGQPSTDTQYF

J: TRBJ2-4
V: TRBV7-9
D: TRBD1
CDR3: CASSPFGVGDSQYF

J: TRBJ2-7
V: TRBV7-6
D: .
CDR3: CASSSDRFHEQYF

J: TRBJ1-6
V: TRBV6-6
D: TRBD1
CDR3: CASRRQGLGSPLHF

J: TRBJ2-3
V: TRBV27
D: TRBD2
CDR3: CASSLSGKGDTQYF

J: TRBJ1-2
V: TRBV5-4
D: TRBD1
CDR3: CASSTLTGNRHGYTF

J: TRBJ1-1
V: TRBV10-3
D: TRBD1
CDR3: CAITKGQGDMNTEAFF

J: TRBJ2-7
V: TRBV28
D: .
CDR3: CASSGRDSGRYEQYF

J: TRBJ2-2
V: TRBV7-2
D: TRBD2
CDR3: CASSLHPSGGPGELFF

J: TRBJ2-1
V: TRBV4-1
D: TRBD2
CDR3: CASRRLAEGYEQFF

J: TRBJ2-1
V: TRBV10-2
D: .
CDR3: CASSESSSVDNEQFF

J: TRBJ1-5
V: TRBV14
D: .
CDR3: CASSQAFSNQPQHF

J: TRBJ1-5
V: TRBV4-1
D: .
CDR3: CASSQDRQGLRPQHF

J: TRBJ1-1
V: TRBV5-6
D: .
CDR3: CASSFRGSTVTEAFF

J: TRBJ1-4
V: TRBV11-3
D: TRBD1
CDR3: CASSQIQGAGEKLFF

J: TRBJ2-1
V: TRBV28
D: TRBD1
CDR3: CASSQTGKSLYNEQFF

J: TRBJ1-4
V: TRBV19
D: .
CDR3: CASSSLGRDEKLFF

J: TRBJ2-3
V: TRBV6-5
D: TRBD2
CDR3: CASSLAGGPTDTQYF

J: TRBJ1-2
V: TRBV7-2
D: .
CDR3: CASSPPGQGNYGYTF

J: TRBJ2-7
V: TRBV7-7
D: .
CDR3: CASSLGAGLSYEQYF

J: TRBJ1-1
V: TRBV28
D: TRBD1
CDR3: CASSFPGGVGAFF

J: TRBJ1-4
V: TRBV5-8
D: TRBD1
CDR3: CASSIGQGSANEKLFF

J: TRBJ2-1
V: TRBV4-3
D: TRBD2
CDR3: CASSQERLGGLAGGLNEQFF

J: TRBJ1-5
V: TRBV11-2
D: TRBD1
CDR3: CASSLGPGGPSYSNQPQHF

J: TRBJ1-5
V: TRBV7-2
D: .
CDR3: CASSLERHQPQHF

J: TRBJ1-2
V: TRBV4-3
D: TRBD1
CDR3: CASSQGATGGNYGYTF

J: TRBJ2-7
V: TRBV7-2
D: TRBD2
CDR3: CASSFTSGRRHEQYF

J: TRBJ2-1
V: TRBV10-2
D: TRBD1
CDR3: CASSERDRAWNEQFF

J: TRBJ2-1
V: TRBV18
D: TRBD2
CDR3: CASSPWAGGENEQFF